Each of the 17 T cell receptor beta chains below was sequenced from the same sample in a study of graft-versus-host responses after intestinal transplantation. The repertoire was sequenced with immunoSEQ multiplex PCR; TCRdb's copy has only in-frame clones and lacks some. The sample gives around 37,000 clones, over 80% of which show up once; approximately 3.7% is in the top ten. Sequenced material: PBMCs, taken about 160 weeks after transplant. The receptors stem from a human patient who received an intestinal transplant, so some T cells may come from the graft donor.

The rearrangement uses TRBV27 and TRBJ2-1, with TRBD1 matching over 8 bases. The CDR3 sequence is 15 residues long. The junction had 11 bases not matched to a gene; V was cut back by 5 bases and J by 8 bases. The germline V gene has CDR1 MNHEY and CDR2 SMNVEV (reference sequence). The CDR3 region has the DNA TGTGCCAGCAGTCGAAGCCCCTCGACAGGGGATGAGCAGTTCTTC. Amino acid sequence: CASSRSPSTGDEQFF.

This clone showed up just once. The J gene is TRBJ2-3, the V gene TRBV7-3; D is perhaps TRBD2 (6 bases). V lost 5 bases, J lost 10 bases, and 13 bases lay in between. From germline, CDR1 is SGHTA and CDR2 FQGTGA. CDR3 length: 12 residues. This CDR3 reads CASSIPGLPQYF. DNA for the CDR3: TGTGCCAGCAGCATACCGGGACTGCCGCAGTATTTT.

The chain carries TRBV14 and TRBJ1-1, with 8 bases identical to TRBD1. The germline V gene encodes CDR1 SGHDN and CDR2 FVKESK. With V trimmed by 2 bases and J by 8 bases, 4 bases remained unmatched. The CDR3 runs to 13 residues. The CDR3 protein is CASSQQTGGEAFF. The CDR3 DNA follows: TGTGCCAGCAGCCAACAAACAGGGGGGGAAGCTTTCTTT.

The CDR3 coding sequence is TGTGCCAGCAGTTACACGGGCGGGAGGGCCGAGCAGTATTTT. This encodes CASSYTGGRAEQYF. The rearrangement uses TRBV6-5 and TRBJ2-3; 9 bases are a match to TRBD2. This CDR3 spans 14 amino acids. The ends lost 2 bases at V and 11 bases at J; junction bases unmatched: 8. The germline gives CDR1 MNHEY, CDR2 SVGAGI.

CDR3 sequence reads: CASIKERDAEYEQYF. In nucleotides, the CDR3 is TGTGCCAGCATCAAGGAGCGGGACGCAGAATACGAGCAGTACTTC. The chain couples TRBV21-1 to TRBJ2-7; no DNA check was done on the table's D call, TRBD2. TRBV21-1 is listed as a pseudogene. CDR3 length: 15 residues.

The chain employs TRBV6-5 and TRBJ1-5; D not resolved. Deletions cut 5 bases from V and 1 base from J, with 12 bases between. Germline V gene data show CDR1 as MNHEY and CDR2 as SVGAGI. This CDR3 contains 15 residues. CDR3 loop: CASSMDAGSNQPQHF. The CDR3 DNA reads as TGTGCCAGCAGTATGGACGCCGGGAGCAATCAGCCCCAGCATTTT.

J is TRBJ1-3 and V is TRBV5-4, with D perhaps TRBD1 (6 bases). The CDR3 covers 15 residues. V dropped 4 bases and J dropped 4 bases, with 15 bases sitting between them. Germline V gives CDR1 SGHNT, CDR2 YYREEE (reference sequence). The CDR3 spells CASSPGGGGGNTIYF. DNA of the CDR3: TGTGCCAGCAGCCCCGGAGGGGGAGGGGGAAACACCATATATTTT.

V usage is TRBV5-8 and J usage is TRBJ2-3, with D uncertain. The V end lost 2 bases, the J end lost 0 bases, and 16 bases lay between the germline ends. Germline lookup yields CDR1 SGHTS and CDR2 YDEGEE. The CDR3 runs 17 residues. CDR3 sequence (DNA): TGTGCCAGCAGCTTTATTTCCAGTAGCCTTAGCACAGATACGCAGTATTTT. As protein: CASSFISSSLSTDTQYF.

J is TRBJ2-3 and V is TRBV11-1, with D possibly being TRBD1 (6 bases). V was shortened by 5 bases and J by 2 bases, with 14 bases between the two germline ends. The CDR3 is 15 residues long. The germline V gene encodes CDR1 SGHAT and CDR2 FQDESV (reference sequence). The CDR3 region is CASSLSVGATDTQYF. CDR3 in DNA: TGTGCCAGCAGCCTTTCCGTGGGGGCCACAGATACGCAGTATTTT.

This clone occurred once. The V and J genes are TRBV9 and TRBJ1-2; tentatively, D is TRBD1 (6 bases). V was trimmed by 3 bases and J by 2 bases, leaving 14 bases between them. This CDR3 has 15 amino acids. Germline CDR1 is SGDLS and CDR2 is YYNGEE. As DNA, the CDR3 is TGTGCCAGCAGCGCCCGGCCCGGACAGAACTATGGCTACACCTTC. Its protein product is CASSARPGQNYGYTF.

This chain links TRBV7-2 with TRBJ2-1; tentatively, D is TRBD1 (5 bases). From germline, CDR1 is SGHTA and CDR2 FQGNSA. This CDR3 comprises 15 residues. Between the trimmed V and J ends, which lost 1 base and 0 bases, there was a span of 7 bases. CDR3 protein: CASSLVGDSYNEQFF. The CDR3 region has the DNA TGTGCCAGCAGCTTAGTAGGGGACTCCTACAATGAGCAGTTCTTC.

This chain joins TRBV19 and TRBJ1-2, with D unresolved. This CDR3 region has 15 residues. Germline CDR1 reads LNHDA; CDR2 reads SQIVND (reference sequence). The V end was cut by 6 bases, the J end by 0 bases, with 14 bases between. CDR3 coding DNA: TGTGCCAGTAGCACTAGCGGCGGTTCTAACTATGGCTACACCTTC. Translated: CASSTSGGSNYGYTF. The full variable domain, rest sourced from reference TRBV19 and TRBJ1-2, is DGGITQSPKYLFRKEGQNVTLSCEQNLNHDAMYWYRQDPGQGLRLIYYSQIVNDFQKGDIAEGYSVSREKKESFPLTVTSAQKNPTAFYLCASSTSGGSNYGYTFGSGTRLTVV.

By share, this clone counts as medium-sized. The CDR3 DNA is TGTGCCAGCAGTTCCCTGACAGGGGGGACCCAAGAGACCCAGTACTTC. Encoded protein: CASSSLTGGTQETQYF. The chain links TRBV25-1 to TRBJ2-5, with 9 bases that match TRBD1. The junction had 8 bases not matched to a gene; V was cut back by 5 bases and J by 1 base. The CDR3 extends over 16 amino acids. Germline assignment: CDR1 MGHDK and CDR2 SYGVNS.

The rearrangement links TRBV5-1 to TRBJ2-2, with TRBD1 matching over 7 bases. This CDR3 region has 14 residues. The V and J ends lost 7 bases and 0 bases, in that order; junction bases with no gene match: 3. The V gene's germline CDR1 is SGHRS and CDR2 YFSETQ. CDR3 in DNA: TGCGCCAGCTATGACAGGGCGAACACCGGGGAGCTGTTTTTT. This encodes CASYDRANTGELFF.

CDR3 loop: CASSMGGTGDQPQHF. The CDR3 nucleotides are TGTGCCAGTAGTATGGGAGGGACAGGGGACCAGCCCCAGCATTTT. The chain carries TRBV19 and TRBJ1-5; 10 nucleotides match TRBD1. V lost 3 bases, J lost 7 bases, and 6 bases stayed unmatched. CDR1 is LNHDA and CDR2 is SQIVND in the germline V gene (reference sequence). The CDR3 covers 15 residues.

J is TRBJ1-3 and V is TRBV19; weak D call: TRBD1 (5 bases). V dropped 3 bases and J dropped 2 bases, with 14 bases sitting between them. This CDR3 is built from 16 residues. Germline V gene sequence: CDR1 LNHDA, CDR2 SQIVND (reference sequence). CDR3 protein: CASSIPGARTGNTIYF. The CDR3 DNA reads as TGTGCCAGTAGTATCCCCGGGGCCAGGACTGGAAACACCATATATTTT.

The chain carries TRBV9 and TRBJ2-3, with TRBD2 matching 9 bases. CDR1 is SGDLS, CDR2 YYNGEE, per germline. The CDR3 totals 14 residues. Germline trimming cut 7 bases from V and 3 bases from J; bases unmatched to any gene: 6. The CDR3 DNA sequence: TGTGCCAGCTCGGGTGCGGGGGGGACAGATACGCAGTATTTT. This encodes CASSGAGGTDTQYF.